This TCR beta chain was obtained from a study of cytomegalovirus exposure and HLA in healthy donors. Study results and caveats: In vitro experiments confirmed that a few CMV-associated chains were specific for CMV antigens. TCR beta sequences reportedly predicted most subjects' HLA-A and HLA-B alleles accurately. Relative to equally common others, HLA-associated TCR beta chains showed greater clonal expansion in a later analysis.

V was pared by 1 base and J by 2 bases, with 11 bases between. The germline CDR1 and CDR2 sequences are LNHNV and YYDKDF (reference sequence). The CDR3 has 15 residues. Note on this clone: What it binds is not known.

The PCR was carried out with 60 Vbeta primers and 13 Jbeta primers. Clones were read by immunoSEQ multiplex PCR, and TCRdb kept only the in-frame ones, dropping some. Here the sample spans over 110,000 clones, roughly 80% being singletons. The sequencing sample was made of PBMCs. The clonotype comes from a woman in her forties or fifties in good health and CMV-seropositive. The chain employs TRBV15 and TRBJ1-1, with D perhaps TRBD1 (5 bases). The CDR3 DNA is TGTGCCACCAGCAGAGGGTACAGGATTAACACTGAAGCTTTCTTT. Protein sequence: CATSRGYRINTEAFF.